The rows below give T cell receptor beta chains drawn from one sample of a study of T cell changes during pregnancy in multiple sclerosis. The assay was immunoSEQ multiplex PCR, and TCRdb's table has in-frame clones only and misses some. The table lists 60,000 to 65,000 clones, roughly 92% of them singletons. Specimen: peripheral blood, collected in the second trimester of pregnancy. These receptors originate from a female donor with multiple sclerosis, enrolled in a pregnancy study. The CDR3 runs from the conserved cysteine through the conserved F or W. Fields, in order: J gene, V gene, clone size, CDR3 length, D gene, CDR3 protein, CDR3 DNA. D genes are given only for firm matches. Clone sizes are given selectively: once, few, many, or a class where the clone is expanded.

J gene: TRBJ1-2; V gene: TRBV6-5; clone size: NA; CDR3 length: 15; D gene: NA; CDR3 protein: CASSYSAQETYGYTF; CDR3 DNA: TGTGCCAGCAGTTACTCTGCACAGGAAACCTATGGCTACACCTTC
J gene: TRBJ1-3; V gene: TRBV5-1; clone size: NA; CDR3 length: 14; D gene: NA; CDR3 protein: CASSFSGVGNTIYF; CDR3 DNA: TGCGCCAGCAGCTTCTCGGGGGTTGGAAACACCATATATTTT
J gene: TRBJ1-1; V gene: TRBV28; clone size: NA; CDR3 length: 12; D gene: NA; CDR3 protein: CASSLEQRETFF; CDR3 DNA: TGTGCCAGCAGTTTAGAGCAGAGGGAGACTTTCTTT
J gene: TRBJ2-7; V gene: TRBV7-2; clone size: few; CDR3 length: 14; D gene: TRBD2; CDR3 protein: CASSESSGTYEQYF; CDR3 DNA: TGTGCCAGCAGTGAATCTAGCGGGACCTACGAGCAGTACTTC
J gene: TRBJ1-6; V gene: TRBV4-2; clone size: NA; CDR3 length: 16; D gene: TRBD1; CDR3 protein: CASSQDRVKNNSPLHF; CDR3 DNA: TGTGCCAGCAGCCAGGACAGGGTAAAGAATAATTCACCCCTCCACTTT
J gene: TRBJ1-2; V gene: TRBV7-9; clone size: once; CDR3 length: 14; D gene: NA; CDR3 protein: CASSLGGQEYGYTF; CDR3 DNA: TGTGCCAGCAGCTTAGGGGGACAAGAATATGGCTACACCTTC
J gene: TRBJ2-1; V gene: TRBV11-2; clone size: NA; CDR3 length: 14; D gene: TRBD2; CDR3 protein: CASSSSGSYNEQFF; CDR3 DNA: TGTGCCAGCAGCTCAAGCGGGAGTTACAATGAGCAGTTCTTC
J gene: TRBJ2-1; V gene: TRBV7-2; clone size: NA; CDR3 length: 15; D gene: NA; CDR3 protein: CASSYGQGGGNEQFF; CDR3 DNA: TGTGCCAGCAGCTATGGACAGGGAGGGGGCAATGAGCAGTTCTTC
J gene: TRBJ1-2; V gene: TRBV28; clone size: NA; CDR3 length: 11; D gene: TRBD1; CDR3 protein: CASSTGDGYTF; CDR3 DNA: TGTGCCAGCAGCACAGGGGATGGCTACACCTTC
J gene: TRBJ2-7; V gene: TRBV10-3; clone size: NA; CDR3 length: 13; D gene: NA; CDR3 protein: CAISVSGIYEQYF; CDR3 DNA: TGTGCCATCAGTGTTAGCGGAATCTACGAGCAGTACTTC
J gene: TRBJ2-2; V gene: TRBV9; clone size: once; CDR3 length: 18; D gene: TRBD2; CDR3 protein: CASSPQTSQLLNTGELFF; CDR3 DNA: TGTGCCAGCAGCCCACAGACTAGCCAACTCTTGAACACCGGGGAGCTGTTTTTT
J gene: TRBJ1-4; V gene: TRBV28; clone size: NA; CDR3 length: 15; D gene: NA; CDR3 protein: CASTPVPPANEKLFF; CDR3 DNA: TGTGCCAGCACCCCGGTTCCGCCGGCTAATGAAAAACTGTTTTTT
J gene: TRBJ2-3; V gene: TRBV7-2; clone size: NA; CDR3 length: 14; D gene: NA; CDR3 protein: CASSLGAGADTQYF; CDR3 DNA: TGTGCCAGCAGCTTAGGAGCAGGGGCAGATACGCAGTATTTT
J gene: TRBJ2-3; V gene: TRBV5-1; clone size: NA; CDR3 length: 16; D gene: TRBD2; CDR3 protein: CASSLGISGGTDTQYF; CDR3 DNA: TGCGCCAGCAGCTTGGGTATAAGCGGGGGGACAGATACGCAGTATTTT
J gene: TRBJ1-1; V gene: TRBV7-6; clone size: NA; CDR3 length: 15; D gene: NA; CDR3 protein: CASSLYGGGNTEAFF; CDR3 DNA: TGTGCCAGCAGCTTATATGGGGGAGGAAACACTGAAGCTTTCTTT
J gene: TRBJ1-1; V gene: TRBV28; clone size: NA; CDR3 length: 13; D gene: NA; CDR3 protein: CASSSGGNTEAFF; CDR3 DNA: TGTGCCAGCAGTTCCGGAGGGAACACTGAAGCTTTCTTT
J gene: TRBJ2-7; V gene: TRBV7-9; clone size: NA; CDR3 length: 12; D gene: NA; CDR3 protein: CASSYSGAEQYF; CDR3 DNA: TGTGCCAGCAGCTACTCAGGGGCCGAGCAGTACTTC
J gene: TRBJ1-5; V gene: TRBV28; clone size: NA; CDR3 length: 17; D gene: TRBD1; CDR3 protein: CASSHYGTGYSNQPQHF; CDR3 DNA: TGTGCCAGTAGTCACTACGGGACAGGCTATAGCAATCAGCCCCAGCATTTT
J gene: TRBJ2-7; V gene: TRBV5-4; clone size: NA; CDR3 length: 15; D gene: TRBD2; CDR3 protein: CASSTGASGANEQYF; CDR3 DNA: TGTGCCAGCAGCACAGGAGCTAGCGGGGCTAACGAGCAGTACTTC
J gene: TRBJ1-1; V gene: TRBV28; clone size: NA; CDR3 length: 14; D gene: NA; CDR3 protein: CASSLPLRVTEAFF; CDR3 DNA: TGTGCCAGCAGTTTACCCCTCAGGGTAACCGAAGCTTTCTTT
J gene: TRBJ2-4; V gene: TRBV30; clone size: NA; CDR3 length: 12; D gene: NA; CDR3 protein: CAWDPQKNIQYF; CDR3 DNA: TGTGCCTGGGATCCACAGAAAAACATTCAGTACTTC
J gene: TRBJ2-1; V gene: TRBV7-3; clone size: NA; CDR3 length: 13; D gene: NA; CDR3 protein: CASSPGKANEQFF; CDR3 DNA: TGTGCCAGCAGCCCCGGGAAAGCCAATGAGCAGTTCTTC
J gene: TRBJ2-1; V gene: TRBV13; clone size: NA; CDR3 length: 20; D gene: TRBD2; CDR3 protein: CASSATGLAGAITQSSEQFF; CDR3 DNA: TGTGCCAGCAGCGCGACGGGACTAGCGGGAGCCATCACGCAGTCCAGTGAGCAGTTCTTC
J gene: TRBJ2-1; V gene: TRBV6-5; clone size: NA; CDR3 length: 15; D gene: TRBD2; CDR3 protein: CASRRGGYGWSEQFF; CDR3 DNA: TGTGCCAGCAGACGGGGGGGGTACGGATGGAGTGAGCAGTTCTTC
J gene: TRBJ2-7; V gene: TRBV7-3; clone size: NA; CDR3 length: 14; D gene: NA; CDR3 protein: CASSLSPGAYEQYF; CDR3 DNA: TGTGCCAGCAGCTTAAGCCCGGGGGCCTACGAGCAGTACTTC
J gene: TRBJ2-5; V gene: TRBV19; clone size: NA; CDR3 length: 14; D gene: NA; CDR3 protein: CASSRSRGQETQYF; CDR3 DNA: TGTGCCAGTAGTCGATCGCGAGGACAAGAGACCCAGTACTTC
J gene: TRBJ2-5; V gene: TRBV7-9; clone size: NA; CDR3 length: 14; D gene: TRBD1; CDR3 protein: CASSLGTGRETQYF; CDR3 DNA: TGTGCCAGCAGCTTAGGGACAGGGAGGGAGACCCAGTACTTC
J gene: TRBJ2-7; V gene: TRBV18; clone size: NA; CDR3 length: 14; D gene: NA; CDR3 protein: CASSEQGTGYEQYF; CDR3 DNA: TGTGCCAGCTCAGAACAGGGTACGGGCTACGAGCAGTACTTC
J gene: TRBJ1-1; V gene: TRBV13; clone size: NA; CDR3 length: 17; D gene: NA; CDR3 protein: CASNLGTANTPGTEAFF; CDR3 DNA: TGTGCCAGCAACCTAGGGACTGCAAACACCCCGGGGACTGAAGCTTTCTTT
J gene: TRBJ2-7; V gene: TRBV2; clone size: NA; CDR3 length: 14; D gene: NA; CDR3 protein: CASGRGGNAYEQYF; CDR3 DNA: TGTGCCAGCGGAAGGGGCGGGAACGCCTACGAGCAGTACTTC
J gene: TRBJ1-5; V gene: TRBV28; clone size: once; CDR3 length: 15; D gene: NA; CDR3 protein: CASSLVGAGLKPQHF; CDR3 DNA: TGTGCCAGCAGTTTAGTGGGTGCGGGCCTTAAGCCCCAGCATTTT
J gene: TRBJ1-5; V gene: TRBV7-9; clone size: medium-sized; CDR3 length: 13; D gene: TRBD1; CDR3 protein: CASSRDSHQPQHF; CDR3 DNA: TGTGCCAGCAGCCGGGACAGTCATCAGCCCCAGCATTTT
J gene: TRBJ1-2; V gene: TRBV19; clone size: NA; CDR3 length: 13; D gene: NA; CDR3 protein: CASSITGDRGYTF; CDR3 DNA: TGTGCCAGTAGTATTACCGGTGATCGGGGCTACACCTTC
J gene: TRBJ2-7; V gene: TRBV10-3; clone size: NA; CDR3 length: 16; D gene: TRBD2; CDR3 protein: CAISDPTLAGSYEQYF; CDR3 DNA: TGTGCCATCAGTGATCCGACACTAGCGGGCTCCTACGAGCAGTACTTC
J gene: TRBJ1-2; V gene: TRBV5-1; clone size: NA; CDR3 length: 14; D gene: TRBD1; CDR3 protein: CASSSGQDSYGYTF; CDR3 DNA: TGCGCCAGCAGCTCTGGACAGGACAGCTATGGCTACACCTTC
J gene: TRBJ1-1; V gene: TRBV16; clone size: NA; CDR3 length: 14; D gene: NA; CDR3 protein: CASSRLRANTEAFF; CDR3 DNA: TGTGCCAGCAGCCGCCTGAGGGCTAACACTGAAGCTTTCTTT
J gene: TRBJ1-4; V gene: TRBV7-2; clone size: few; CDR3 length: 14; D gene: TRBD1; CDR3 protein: CASSIRTGREKLFF; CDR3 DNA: TGTGCCAGCAGCATACGGACAGGGCGGGAAAAACTGTTTTTT
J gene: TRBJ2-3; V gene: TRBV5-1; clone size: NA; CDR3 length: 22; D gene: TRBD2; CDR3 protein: CASSPILGTSGKTSASTDTQYF; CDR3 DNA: TGCGCCAGCAGCCCCATCTTAGGGACTAGCGGAAAAACCAGTGCTAGCACAGATACGCAGTATTTT
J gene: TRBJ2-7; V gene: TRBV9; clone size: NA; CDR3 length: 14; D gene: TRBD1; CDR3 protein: CASSGGTGQYEQYF; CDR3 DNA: TGTGCCAGCAGCGGCGGGACAGGACAATACGAGCAGTACTTC
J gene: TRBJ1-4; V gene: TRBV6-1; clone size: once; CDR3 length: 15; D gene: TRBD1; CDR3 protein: CASSELTGTNEKLFF; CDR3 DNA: TGTGCCAGCAGTGAACTGACAGGGACTAATGAAAAACTGTTTTTT
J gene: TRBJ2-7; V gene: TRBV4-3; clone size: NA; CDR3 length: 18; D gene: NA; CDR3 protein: CASSQEGGAQIATDEQYF; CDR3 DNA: TGCGCCAGCAGCCAAGAAGGAGGAGCCCAAATAGCGACGGACGAGCAGTACTTC
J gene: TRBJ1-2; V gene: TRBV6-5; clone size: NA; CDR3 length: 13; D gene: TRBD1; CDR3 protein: CASSSQGARGYTF; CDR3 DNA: TGTGCCAGCAGTTCACAGGGGGCGCGGGGCTACACCTTC
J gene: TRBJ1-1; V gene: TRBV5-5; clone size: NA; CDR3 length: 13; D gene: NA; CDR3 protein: CASSLRFEPEAFF; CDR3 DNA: TGTGCCAGCAGCTTGCGGTTTGAACCAGAAGCTTTCTTT
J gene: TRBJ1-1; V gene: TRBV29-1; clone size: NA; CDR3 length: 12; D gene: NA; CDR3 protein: CSVGAGDTEAFF; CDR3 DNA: TGCAGCGTTGGAGCGGGGGACACTGAAGCTTTCTTT
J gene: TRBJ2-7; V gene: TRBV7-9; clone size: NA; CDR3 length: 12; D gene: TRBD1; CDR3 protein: CASSPASGGRYF; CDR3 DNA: TGTGCCAGCAGCCCCGCATCAGGGGGCAGGTACTTC
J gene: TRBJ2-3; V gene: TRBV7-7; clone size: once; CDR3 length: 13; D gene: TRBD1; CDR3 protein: CASSRQGRDTQYF; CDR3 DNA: TGTGCTAGCAGCCGACAGGGAAGAGATACGCAGTATTTT
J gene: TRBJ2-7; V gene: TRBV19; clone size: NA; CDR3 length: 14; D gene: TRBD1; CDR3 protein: CASSTGQGAREQYF; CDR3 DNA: TGTGCCAGTAGTACGGGACAGGGGGCACGGGAGCAGTACTTC
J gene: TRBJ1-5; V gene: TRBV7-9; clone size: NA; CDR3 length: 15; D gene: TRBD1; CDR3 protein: CASSRTGEPNQPQHF; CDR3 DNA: TGTGCCAGCAGTCGTACAGGGGAACCTAATCAGCCCCAGCATTTT
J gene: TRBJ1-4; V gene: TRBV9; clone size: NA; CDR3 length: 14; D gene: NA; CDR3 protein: CASSVATGARKLFF; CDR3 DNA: TGTGCCAGCAGCGTAGCTACGGGTGCGAGAAAACTGTTTTTT
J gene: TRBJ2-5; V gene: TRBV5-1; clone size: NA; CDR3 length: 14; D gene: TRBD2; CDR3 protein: CASSPRLAGETQYF; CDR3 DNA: TGCGCCAGCAGCCCGAGACTAGCGGGAGAGACCCAGTACTTC
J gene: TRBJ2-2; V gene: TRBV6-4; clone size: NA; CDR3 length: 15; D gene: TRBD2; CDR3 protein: CASSDSKRETGELFF; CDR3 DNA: TGTGCCAGCAGTGACTCGAAGCGGGAGACCGGGGAGCTGTTTTTT
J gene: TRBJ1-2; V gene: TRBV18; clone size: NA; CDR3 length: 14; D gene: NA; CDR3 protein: CASSQLDSYYGYTF; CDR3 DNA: TGTGCCAGCTCACAACTCGACAGCTACTATGGCTACACCTTC
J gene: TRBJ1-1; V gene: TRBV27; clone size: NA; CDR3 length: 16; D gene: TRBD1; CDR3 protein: CASSSKDRARTTEAFF; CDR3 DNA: TGTGCCAGCAGTTCAAAAGACAGGGCCCGAACAACTGAAGCTTTCTTT